The clone carrying this T cell receptor beta chain has just one count. Its target is not known. This CDR3 is 12 amino acids long. The germline V and J ends were trimmed by 4 bases and 7 bases, with 9 bases remaining between them. Germline CDR1 is SGHAT and CDR2 is FQNNGV. This specimen belongs to a study of shared clonotypes between healthy human individuals. Study-level information: The donors, a couple of women and three men, were aged 18 to 49.

The material for each subset, its genomic DNA, was split evenly across several immunoSEQ plates. Every unsorted PBMC PCR replicate was loaded with approximately 0.3 ug DNA, approximately 29,000 T cell genomes. This table comes from immunoSEQ multiplex PCR, and its TCRdb copy is limited to in-frame clones, with some not included. The sample holds 550,000 to 600,000 clones, around 81% seen once. The study, taken as a whole, reports: Sharing of clonotypes among donors was expected to vary with sequencing depth.

The material sequenced was PBMCs. The chain is built from TRBV11-2 and TRBJ2-3; tentative D call: TRBD2 (5 bases). The clonotype comes from a woman aged 40 to 50 in good health. Some clones in this sample may be carry-over from other donors' samples. CDR3 coding DNA: TGTGCCAGCAGCTCAGGACTCAATACGCAGTATTTT. Translation gives CASSSGLNTQYF. The variable domain in full, completed from reference TRBV11-2 and TRBJ2-3, reads EAGVAQSPRYKIIEKRQSVAFWCNPISGHATLYWYQQILGQGPKLLIQFQNNGVVDDSQLPKDRFSAERLKGVDSTLKIQPAKLEDSAVYLCASSSGLNTQYFGPGTRLTVL.